One and the same sample provided the 9 T cell receptor beta chains below, sequenced in a study of T-cell reconstitution after alpha-beta-depleted transplantation in children. Researchers prepared the TCRbeta library using unique molecular identifiers, the study reports. TCRdb passed the PCR reads through MiXCR, listing each CDR3 protein once. The sample lists around 300,000 distinct CDR3 sequences, around 20% seen once, with 10% to 11% in the top ten. The specimen was PBMCs, mostly from graft donor cells, collected 180 days after TCRalphabeta/CD19-depleted stem cell transplant. The receptor set was obtained from a male patient younger than 18 who had a stem cell transplant for acute lymphoblastic leukemia, so the T cells may come from the graft donor.

This clonotype was seen at least ten times. The chain recombines TRBV20-1 with TRBJ1-5; D unresolved. Germline lookup yields CDR1 DFQATT and CDR2 SNEGSKA (reference sequence). V was cut by 5 bases and J by 3 bases, with 8 bases left in between. The CDR3 is made up of 12 amino acids. The CDR3 nucleotides are TGCAGTGCTTCCCGTATCAATCAGCCCCAGCATTTT. Translation gives CSASRINQPQHF.

The sample holds a few counts of this clonotype. The chain joins TRBV7-8 to TRBJ2-1, with D uncertain. The CDR3 length is 18 residues. Germline CDR1 is SGHVS and CDR2 is FQNEAQ. V gave up 0 bases and J gave up 6 bases, with 21 bases separating them. For the CDR3, the DNA is TGTGCCAGCAGCTTAGCCGAACCGGGCTACTTAGCCCTCAATGAGCAGTTCTTC. It yields the protein CASSLAEPGYLALNEQFF.

This clonotype was seen a few times. This chain connects TRBV7-6 to TRBJ2-1; D ambiguous. Trimming shortened V by 6 bases and J by 5 bases, and 14 bases separated the two germline ends. Germline V gene data show CDR1 as SGHVS and CDR2 as FNYEAQ. CDR3 size: 14 residues. The CDR3 region has the DNA TGTGCCAGCAGTCTGGTCTGGAAGGACAATGAGCAGTTCTTC. Amino acids: CASSLVWKDNEQFF.

This chain uses TRBV19 with TRBJ2-3; D tentatively reads TRBD1 or TRBD2 (6 bases each). CDR1 and CDR2 from the germline V gene are LNHDA and SQIVND (reference sequence). V lost 4 bases and J lost 2, with 19 bases in between. This CDR3 is 17 amino acids long. The CDR3 region is CASSTAGAGTLTDTQYF. For the CDR3, the DNA is TGTGCCAGTAGTACGGCAGGGGCGGGAACACTCACAGATACGCAGTATTTT.

The chain is built from TRBV4-2 and TRBJ2-7; 7 bases align to TRBD2. This CDR3 spans 15 amino acids. CDR1 and CDR2 from the germline V gene are LGHNA and YNFKEQ. With V trimmed by 0 bases and J by 3 bases, 5 bases remained unmatched. The chain's CDR3 is CASSQEGGTNYEQYF. The CDR3 DNA reads as TGTGCCAGCAGCCAAGAGGGTGGGACTAACTACGAGCAGTACTTC.

This clonotype was counted a few times. This chain links TRBV5-1 with TRBJ2-7, with 11 bases fitting TRBD2. Trimming took 0 bases from V and 0 from J; bases not matched to a gene: 14. CDR3 length: 20 amino acids. Germline CDR1 and CDR2: SGHRS and YFSETQ. The CDR3: CASSLDPFRLTSGDSYEQYF. The CDR3 DNA follows: TGCGCCAGCAGCTTGGATCCTTTCCGTCTGACTAGCGGGGACTCCTACGAGCAGTACTTC. The variable domain in full, completed from reference TRBV5-1 and TRBJ2-7, reads KAGVTQTPRYLIKTRGQQVTLSCSPISGHRSVSWYQQTPGQGLQFLFEYFSETQRNKGNFPGRFSGRQFSNSRSEMNVSTLELGDSALYLCASSLDPFRLTSGDSYEQYFGPGTRLTVT.

The chain recombines TRBV10-3 with TRBJ1-5; 8 nucleotides line up with TRBD1. The length of the CDR3 is 13 residues. The V and J ends lost 8 bases and 4 bases, in that order; junction bases with no gene match: 4. Germline loops: CDR1 ENHRY, CDR2 SYGVKD. CDR3 nucleotides: TGTGCCATCTCAGGGGGCCAGAATCAGCCCCAGCATTTT. Protein: CAISGGQNQPQHF.

V and J are TRBV11-1 and TRBJ1-2; 12 bases map to TRBD1. Losses at the gene ends were 1 base for V and 4 bases for J; bases not matched to a gene: 13. CDR3 length: 19 residues. In germline, CDR1 is SGHAT, CDR2 FQDESV (reference sequence). The CDR3 bases are TGTGCCAGCAGCTTAGAGGAGGTCCGGGACAGGGGGCGCCCCTATGGCTACACCTTC. Translating gives CASSLEEVRDRGRPYGYTF.

V and J are TRBV6-5 and TRBJ2-1, with D perhaps matching TRBD1 (5 bases). The CDR3 totals 13 residues. Trimming left V 2 bases short and J 7 bases short, with 9 bases between. Germline assignment: CDR1 MNHEY and CDR2 SVGAGI. The CDR3 spells CASSYRGGNEQFF. Here the CDR3 DNA reads TGTGCCAGCAGTTACAGGGGCGGAAATGAGCAGTTCTTC.